This is a list of T cell receptor beta chains from one sample in a study of blood T cell repertoires in COVID-19. The table came from immunoSEQ multiplex PCR; TCRdb's copy has only in-frame clones and leaves some out. The sample holds roughly 250,000 clones; roughly 80% are singletons and the top ten take approximately 4%. Sequencing was performed on peripheral blood. The receptors stem from a woman aged 40 to 50 with active or convalescent COVID-19. The CDR3 runs from the conserved cysteine through the conserved F or W. D genes are given only for firm matches. Not every row has a clone size; where given, it reads once, few, many or a size class.

-	TRBD1	TRBV5-1	TRBJ1-4	TGCGCCAGCAGCTTCCAGGGGGTTGGTGAAAAACTGTTTTTT	CASSFQGVGEKLFF
-	-	TRBV6-5	TRBJ2-5	TGTGCCAGCAGTTACGACGGCCAGGGGTTGGAGACCCAGTACTTC	CASSYDGQGLETQYF
-	-	TRBV19	TRBJ2-2	TGTGCCAGTAGTATAGTAGGACTGAACACCGGGGAGCTGTTTTTT	CASSIVGLNTGELFF
-	TRBD1	TRBV28	TRBJ1-2	TGTGCCAGCAGTCCGGGACAGACCAACTATGGCTACACCTTC	CASSPGQTNYGYTF
-	-	TRBV6-5	TRBJ1-2	TGTGCCAGCAGTCCCCAGGGGCGGAGTGGCTACACCTTC	CASSPQGRSGYTF
-	TRBD1	TRBV5-6	TRBJ1-2	TGTGCCAGCAGCTCCACAGGGGGAGGGTATGGCTACACCTTC	CASSSTGGGYGYTF
-	TRBD1	TRBV19	TRBJ1-6	TGTGCCAGTAGTATGGACAGGGGCGGTAATTCACCCCTCCACTTT	CASSMDRGGNSPLHF
-	TRBD1	TRBV9	TRBJ2-6	TGTGCCAGCAGCGTAACAGGGGATGGGGCCAACGTCCTGACTTTC	CASSVTGDGANVLTF
few	TRBD1	TRBV10-2	TRBJ2-4	TGCGCCAGCAGCCTCGTGGGGGACAGGGGAAACATTCAGTACTTC	CASSLVGDRGNIQYF
-	-	TRBV7-3	TRBJ1-2	TGTGCCAGCAGCTCCCCCGGCGGAGGGGAGGGGTATGGCTACACCTTC	CASSSPGGGEGYGYTF
-	-	TRBV11-2	TRBJ1-1	TGTGCCAGCAGCTTAGATGTCAGGTACACTGAAGCTTTCTTT	CASSLDVRYTEAFF
few	TRBD1	TRBV2	TRBJ1-6	TGTGCCAGCATGGACAGGCGGTCTTCACCCCTCCACTTT	CASMDRRSSPLHF
-	TRBD1	TRBV10-1	TRBJ2-2	TGCGCCAGCAGCCCCGACAGGGCCGGGGAGCTGTTTTTT	CASSPDRAGELFF
-	-	TRBV10-3	TRBJ1-2	TGTGCCATCAGCGAAGAGGGGGGGGCGAATGGCTACACCTTC	CAISEEGGANGYTF
-	TRBD1	TRBV28	TRBJ2-6	TGTGCCAGCAGTAACCGGGACAGGGGGTCTGGGGCCAACGTCCTGACTTTC	CASSNRDRGSGANVLTF
-	TRBD1	TRBV19	TRBJ1-5	TGTGCCAGTAGTATCGGGGACAGGGGGCAGCCCCAGCATTTT	CASSIGDRGQPQHF
-	-	TRBV28	TRBJ2-3	TGTGCCAGCAGTTATATAGATACGCAGTATTTT	CASSYIDTQYF
once	-	TRBV5-1	TRBJ1-6	TGCGCCAGCAGCTTGGACGGCTATAATTCACCCCTCCACTTT	CASSLDGYNSPLHF
-	TRBD1	TRBV29-1	TRBJ2-7	TGCAGCGTTGAAGATCCGGGCAGGGGGTACTACGAGCAGTACTTC	CSVEDPGRGYYEQYF
-	-	TRBV11-3	TRBJ2-5	TGTGCCAGCAGCCCCGGACAGCAAGAGACCCAGTACTTC	CASSPGQQETQYF
-	TRBD2	TRBV5-1	TRBJ2-1	TGCGCCAGCAGCTTGGACGTAGGAACTAGCGCCAACAATGAGCAGTTCTTC	CASSLDVGTSANNEQFF
-	TRBD1	TRBV5-1	TRBJ1-1	TGCGCCAGCAGCTTCGGGACAGGGGCGTTTATAGCTTTCTTT	CASSFGTGAFIAFF
-	-	TRBV5-5	TRBJ2-3	TGTGCCAGCAGCTTGGTAGTCAACCCTAGCACAGATACGCAGTATTTT	CASSLVVNPSTDTQYF
-	-	TRBV14	TRBJ2-5	TGTGCCAGCAGCCAAGTCATAAGGGGCCAAGAGACCCAGTACTTC	CASSQVIRGQETQYF
-	TRBD2	TRBV3-1/TRBV3-2	TRBJ2-5	TGTGCCAGCAGCCAAGGGAAAACTAGCGGGGGGCCAGGGGAGACCCAGTACTTC	CASSQGKTSGGPGETQYF
few	-	TRBV11-3	TRBJ2-2	TGTGCCAGCAGCGGCAGCGCAGGGGTGGACACCGGGGAGCTGTTTTTT	CASSGSAGVDTGELFF
-	-	TRBV2	TRBJ1-6	TGTGCCAGCAGTGAGAGACAGTCGCCAAGCTCCTATAATTCACCCCTCCACTTT	CASSERQSPSSYNSPLHF
-	-	TRBV19	TRBJ1-3	TGTGCCAGTAGTCCACCAGGGACTTTTGGAAACACCATATATTTT	CASSPPGTFGNTIYF
many	-	TRBV5-5	TRBJ2-7	TGTGCCAGCAGCTTGTACAGGGCGTACGAGCAGTACTTC	CASSLYRAYEQYF
once	-	TRBV5-1	TRBJ1-4	TGCGCCAGCAGCCCGGGGAGGGGATATGAAAAACTGTTTTTT	CASSPGRGYEKLFF
-	-	TRBV6-5	TRBJ1-2	TGTGCCAGCGCCCTCGGACAGCCCTATGGCTACACCTTC	CASALGQPYGYTF
-	TRBD1	TRBV12-5	TRBJ2-2	TGTGCTAGTGGGGGGACGACAGGGATGAACACCGGGGAGCTGTTTTTT	CASGGTTGMNTGELFF
-	TRBD2	TRBV2	TRBJ2-1	TGTGCCAGCCGACTAGCGGGGCCGGATGAGCAGTTCTTC	CASRLAGPDEQFF
-	TRBD2	TRBV19	TRBJ2-2	TGTGCCAGTAGTCATCCCGGGACTATCGACACCGGGGAGCTGTTTTTT	CASSHPGTIDTGELFF
-	-	TRBV24-1	TRBJ2-5	TGTGCCACCAGTGTCAGCGGAGGGACCCAGTACTTC	CATSVSGGTQYF
-	-	TRBV18	TRBJ1-2	TGTGCCAGCTCACCAACCGACACCCCGGGAGGCTACACCTTC	CASSPTDTPGGYTF
-	TRBD1	TRBV3-1/TRBV3-2	TRBJ1-2	TGTGCCAGCAGCCAAGTGGACAGGGGCGCCGGCTACACCTTC	CASSQVDRGAGYTF
-	TRBD1	TRBV2	TRBJ1-2	TGTGCCAGCAGGTATCTGGGACAGAACTATGGCTACACCTTC	CASRYLGQNYGYTF
-	-	TRBV6-5	TRBJ2-2	TGTGCCAGCAGTTATGGGGAAGGGGACACCGGGGAGCTGTTTTTT	CASSYGEGDTGELFF
-	-	TRBV9	TRBJ2-1	TGTGCCAGCACGCGGGGAACCTACAATGAGCAGTTCTTC	CASTRGTYNEQFF
-	-	TRBV9	TRBJ2-5	TGTGCCAGCAGCGTCTCTAGCGATGGGACCCAGTACTTC	CASSVSSDGTQYF
-	TRBD1	TRBV29-1	TRBJ2-2	TGCAGCGCCCAGCCGGACAGGCCGAACACCGGGGAGCTGTTTTTT	CSAQPDRPNTGELFF
-	TRBD2	TRBV6-4	TRBJ2-3	TGTGCCAGCAGTGACACTAGCGGGGGGAGCACAGATACGCAGTATTTT	CASSDTSGGSTDTQYF
once	-	TRBV4-1	TRBJ1-4	TGCGCCAGCAGCCAAGGAGACAGGTATCAGGAAAAACTGTTTTTT	CASSQGDRYQEKLFF
-	TRBD2	TRBV6-1	TRBJ2-1	TGTGCCAGCAGTGAAGTATGGGGGGGTGCGCAGTTCTTC	CASSEVWGGAQFF
-	TRBD2	TRBV11-2	TRBJ2-3	TGTGCCAGCAGCAAAGCGGGGGGCCTTAGCACAGATACGCAGTATTTT	CASSKAGGLSTDTQYF
-	-	TRBV6-1	TRBJ2-3	TGTGCCAGCAGTGACGGTACACAGGTCACAGATACGCAGTATTTT	CASSDGTQVTDTQYF
-	TRBD1	TRBV6-5	TRBJ1-2	TGTGCCAGCAGTTCAAGGACAGGGGGTAGGGATGGCTACACCTTC	CASSSRTGGRDGYTF
-	TRBD2	TRBV3-1/TRBV3-2	TRBJ2-2	TGTGCCAGCAGCCAAGACCGGGAGGGGAACACCGGGGAGCTGTTTTTT	CASSQDREGNTGELFF
-	-	TRBV27	TRBJ2-3	TGTGCCAGCAGTTTAGAGGGGGGGGTTGGCACGCAGTATTTT	CASSLEGGVGTQYF
-	-	TRBV11-3	TRBJ1-6	TGTGCCAGCAGTTGGGGCGGAAATTCACCCCTCCACTTT	CASSWGGNSPLHF
-	TRBD1	TRBV10-2	TRBJ1-4	TGCGCCAGCGGGGGACAGTCTGAAAAACTGTTTTTT	CASGGQSEKLFF
-	-	TRBV29-1	TRBJ1-4	TGCAGCGTCGTAACAGGGTGGAACGAAAAACTGTTTTTT	CSVVTGWNEKLFF
-	TRBD1	TRBV5-1	TRBJ1-2	TGCGCCAGCAGCGGGACAGGGCAGTATGGCTACACCTTC	CASSGTGQYGYTF
few	-	TRBV19	TRBJ1-2	TGTGCCAGTAGGATTCTGGGAGTGGCGGGCTACACCTTC	CASRILGVAGYTF
-	-	TRBV9	TRBJ2-6	TGTGCCAGCAGGGATGCGGGTGGGGCCAACGTCCTGACTTTC	CASRDAGGANVLTF
few	TRBD2	TRBV5-1	TRBJ2-3	TGCGCCAGCAGCAACGTACTAGCGGGGGGTTCCACAGATACGCAGTATTTT	CASSNVLAGGSTDTQYF